These 18 T cell receptor beta chains were all obtained from the same sample, sequenced in a study of shared clonotypes between healthy human individuals. The method was immunoSEQ multiplex PCR; TCRdb's version includes in-frame clones alone and lacks a portion of them. Among about 2.5 million clones listed, 85% to 95% were seen once. Sequenced input: naive CD4+ T cells from PBMCs. Regarding subset: CD45RA+ positively selected. The receptors were sampled from a man in his late teens or twenties in good health. Some clones in this sample may be carry-over from other donors' samples.

The chain employs TRBV13 and TRBJ2-7; a weak D match, TRBD1 (6 bases). The CDR3 covers 14 residues. V lost 5 bases and J lost 6, with 17 bases in between. Germline V CDR1 and CDR2: PRHDT, FYEKMQ (reference sequence). The CDR3 is CASSKQTQGFEQYF. The CDR3 DNA follows: TGTGCCAGCAGCAAGCAGACGCAGGGGTTCGAGCAGTACTTC. Looking up the rest from reference TRBV13 and TRBJ2-7 gives the full variable domain: AAGVIQSPRHLIKEKRETATLKCYPIPRHDTVYWYQQGPGQDPQFLISFYEKMQSDKGSIPDRFSAQQFSDYHSELNMSSLELGDSALYFCASSKQTQGFEQYFGPGTRLTVT.

This clone occurred once. The chain recombines TRBV19 with TRBJ1-5; weak D call: TRBD1 (6 bases). This CDR3 region has 16 residues. Germline V lookup: CDR1 LNHDA, CDR2 SQIVND (reference sequence). V shed 0 bases and J shed 4 bases, with 13 bases lying between them. The CDR3 loop reads CASSIDSRGWNQPQHF. Here the CDR3 DNA reads TGTGCCAGTAGTATAGATTCCAGGGGCTGGAATCAGCCCCAGCATTTT.

This rearrangement joins TRBV5-1 to TRBJ2-3; 8 nucleotides agree with TRBD2. V lost 4 bases and J lost 3; bases outside the gene matches: 4. This CDR3 has 14 amino acids. Germline assignment: CDR1 SGHRS and CDR2 YFSETQ. The CDR3 here is CASSPAGGTDTQYF. In nucleotides, the CDR3 is TGCGCCAGCAGCCCCGCGGGGGGTACAGATACGCAGTATTTT.

The V call is TRBV5-1, the J call TRBJ2-4; TRBD2 aligns across 9 bases. With 0 bases clipped from V and 2 bases from J, the junction kept 3 bases outside the gene matches. Germline loops: CDR1 SGHRS, CDR2 YFSETQ. The CDR3 totals 16 residues. The CDR3 DNA reads as TGCGCCAGCAGCTTGGCTGCGGGAGGGACCAAAAACATTCAGTACTTC. It codes for CASSLAAGGTKNIQYF.

A word on this clone: Distinct nucleotide sequences in the sample also encode this CDR3. The rearrangement joins TRBV9 to TRBJ2-2; 7 nucleotides match TRBD1. Germline V gives CDR1 SGDLS, CDR2 YYNGEE. The CDR3 extends over 14 amino acids. J gave up 6 bases and V 4 bases, and 6 bases lay outside the gene matches. The CDR3 is CASSLRTGAGELFF. The CDR3, as DNA: TGTGCCAGCAGCTTACGAACAGGGGCCGGGGAGCTGTTTTTT.

The genes are TRBV7-2 and TRBJ1-2; D unclear. This CDR3 is built from 13 residues. Trimming shortened V by 2 bases and J by 6 bases, and 10 bases separated the two germline ends. The V gene's germline CDR1 is SGHTA and CDR2 FQGNSA. Here the CDR3 reads CASSLNGQNGYTF. The CDR3 DNA is TGTGCCAGCAGCTTAAACGGGCAAAATGGCTACACCTTC. Looking up the rest from reference TRBV7-2 and TRBJ1-2 gives the full variable domain: GAGVSQSPSNKVTEKGKDVELRCDPISGHTALYWYRQSLGQGLEFLIYFQGNSAPDKSGLPSDRFSAERTGGSVSTLTIQRTQQEDSAVYLCASSLNGQNGYTFGSGTRLTVV.

The chain links TRBV7-9 to TRBJ1-3, with D maybe TRBD1 (6 bases). The CDR3 has 15 amino acids. The germline V gene encodes CDR1 SEHNR and CDR2 FQNEAQ (reference sequence). V gave up 2 bases and J gave up 2 bases, with 10 bases separating them. In DNA, the CDR3 is TGTGCCAGCAGCTTAACAGGGTTACCTGGAAACACCATATATTTT. This gives the protein CASSLTGLPGNTIYF.

The chain couples TRBV27 to TRBJ2-3, with 7 bases that match TRBD1. The V gene's germline CDR1 is MNHEY and CDR2 SMNVEV (reference sequence). V gave up 4 bases and J gave up 5 bases; unmatched junction bases: 12. The length of the CDR3 is 16 residues. CDR3 region: CASSSYSRGLGDTQYF. The CDR3, as DNA: TGTGCCAGCAGTTCCTACAGTAGGGGGCTAGGAGATACGCAGTATTTT.

Worth noting for this clone: Other DNA sequences within the sample encode an identical CDR3. V gene TRBV7-3 combines with J gene TRBJ1-1; D unclear. Germline lookup yields CDR1 SGHTA and CDR2 FQGTGA. This CDR3 is built from 13 residues. V was clipped by 2 bases and J by 1 base, with 5 bases between them. CDR3 amino acids: CASSLLGNTEAFF. In DNA form, the CDR3 reads TGTGCCAGCAGCTTACTGGGGAACACTGAAGCTTTCTTT.

The chain recombines TRBV19 with TRBJ1-2; D perhaps matches TRBD1 (6 bases). The germline CDR1 and CDR2 sequences are LNHDA and SQIVND (reference sequence). The CDR3 extends over 13 amino acids. Trimming left V 2 bases short and J 8 bases short, with 12 bases between. CDR3 amino acids: CASSITDRPGYTF. The CDR3 DNA follows: TGTGCCAGTAGTATAACGGACAGACCGGGCTACACCTTC.

The CDR3 protein is CASSQKGTGALGAFF. In nucleotides, the CDR3 is TGTGCCAGCAGTCAGAAGGGGACAGGAGCTCTAGGGGCTTTCTTT. The chain couples TRBV6-5 to TRBJ1-1; 8 bases fit TRBD1. This CDR3 has 15 amino acids. With V trimmed by 5 bases and J by 11 bases, 16 bases remained unmatched. Germline CDR1 and CDR2: MNHEY and SVGAGI.

In regard to this clone: The sample has other DNA sequences that encode this CDR3 too. The V call is TRBV7-2, the J call TRBJ1-2, with D possibly matching TRBD1 (6 bases). The CDR3 is 14 amino acids. CDR1 SGHTA and CDR2 FQGNSA come from the germline V gene. Trimming stripped 1 base from V and 4 bases from J, with 10 bases between. In DNA, the CDR3 is TGTGCCAGCAGCTTAGTGGGAGGGGGCTATGGCTACACCTTC. Translated, it gives CASSLVGGGYGYTF.

This rearrangement joins TRBV28 to TRBJ1-1, with TRBD1 matching over 9 bases. The CDR3 length is 14 residues. CDR1 and CDR2 (germline): MDHEN, SYDVKM. V lost 11 bases and J lost 5; bases outside the gene matches: 12. The CDR3, as DNA: TGTGCCGCGGGACAGGGCATTGGTAAGACTGAAGCTTTCTTT. It is translated as CAAGQGIGKTEAFF.

The CDR3 DNA sequence: TGTGCCAGCAGCTTAGTAAACTCCTACGAGCAGTACTTC. Residues: CASSLVNSYEQYF. V gene TRBV7-8 combines with J gene TRBJ2-7; no reliable D call. V lost 1 base and J lost 0, with 4 bases in between. The V gene's germline CDR1 is SGHVS and CDR2 FQNEAQ. The CDR3 length is 13 residues.

The genes are TRBV29-1 and TRBJ1-2; D perhaps matches TRBD1 (6 bases). Deletions cut 4 bases from V and 4 bases from J, with 22 bases between. This CDR3 is built from 16 residues. Germline-derived CDR1 and CDR2 are SQVTM and ANQGSEA. CDR3 coding DNA: TGCAGCGTTGCCCTCCCCATGCGGGGGCTGGGCTATGGCTACACCTTC. Its protein is CSVALPMRGLGYGYTF.

The chain has TRBV5-1 and TRBJ2-7; D gene uncertain. CDR3 length equals 16 residues. Deletions cut 4 bases from V and 0 bases from J, with 17 bases between. Germline V lookup: CDR1 SGHRS, CDR2 YFSETQ. The CDR3 loop is CASSQTDSIPSYEQYF. DNA of the CDR3: TGCGCCAGCAGCCAAACTGACTCCATTCCCTCCTACGAGCAGTACTTC.

This rearrangement joins TRBV29-1 to TRBJ1-3; TRBD1 matches 8 bases. Germline CDR1 reads SQVTM; CDR2 reads ANQGSEA. V shed 8 bases, J shed 2 bases, and the junction held 8 bases outside the gene matches. CDR3 length: 14 residues. CDR3: CSTRRGLTGNTIYF. The CDR3 coding sequence is TGCAGCACACGCAGGGGGCTTACTGGAAACACCATATATTTT. Full variable domain (remainder filled in from reference TRBV29-1 and TRBJ1-3): SAVISQKPSRDICQRGTSLTIQCQVDSQVTMMFWYRQQPGQSLTLIATANQGSEATYESGFVIDKFPISRPNLTFSTLTVSNMSPEDSSIYLCSTRRGLTGNTIYFGEGSWLTVV.

The chain combines TRBV11-2 with TRBJ2-2; tentative D call: TRBD1 (6 bases). The germline CDR1 and CDR2 sequences are SGHAT and FQNNGV. V was clipped by 0 bases and J by 6 bases, with 11 bases between them. The CDR3 contains 15 residues. CDR3 coding DNA: TGTGCCAGCAGCTTAGAGCAGGGGTACGCCGGGGAGCTGTTTTTT. It codes for CASSLEQGYAGELFF. The whole variable domain, remainder taken from reference TRBV11-2 and TRBJ2-2, is EAGVAQSPRYKIIEKRQSVAFWCNPISGHATLYWYQQILGQGPKLLIQFQNNGVVDDSQLPKDRFSAERLKGVDSTLKIQPAKLEDSAVYLCASSLEQGYAGELFFGEGSRLTVL.